The T cell receptor beta chain under discussion was sequenced for a study of shared clonotypes between healthy human individuals. Points from the study as a whole: Clonotypes not shared had lower generation probabilities than those common to all four donors. An anticipated effect of sequencing depth on clonotype sharing among donors was recognized.

Sorted-subset replicate PCR reactions contained roughly 210 ng DNA, corresponding to some 29,000 T cell genomes. Here immunoSEQ multiplex PCR was the method, and the copy in TCRdb shows in-frame clones only, minus some. Counted here are around 550,000 clones, 85% to 95% occurring once; the ten biggest clones make up over 0.09%. In the naive CD8 group, cells lacked CD45RO and were positively selected for CCR7, so terminally differentiated effector memory CD45RA+ cells were left out. Donors, without exception, were Caucasian adults residing in Nashville, Tennessee. Germline V CDR1 and CDR2: MNHEY, SMNVEV (reference sequence). This CDR3 region has 14 residues. V lost 1 base to trimming and J lost 1 base, with 8 bases between them. This clone has just one count. The antigen remains unidentified. The sample holds other DNA sequences that translate to the same CDR3.

This TCR was sampled from a woman in her twenties or thirties in good health. The chain carries TRBV27 and TRBJ2-7; D gene ambiguous. The specimen was naive CD8+ T cells sorted from blood. Written as DNA, the CDR3 is TGTGCCAGCAGTTTATGGGGATCATCCTACGAGCAGTACTTC. The encoded protein is CASSLWGSSYEQYF.